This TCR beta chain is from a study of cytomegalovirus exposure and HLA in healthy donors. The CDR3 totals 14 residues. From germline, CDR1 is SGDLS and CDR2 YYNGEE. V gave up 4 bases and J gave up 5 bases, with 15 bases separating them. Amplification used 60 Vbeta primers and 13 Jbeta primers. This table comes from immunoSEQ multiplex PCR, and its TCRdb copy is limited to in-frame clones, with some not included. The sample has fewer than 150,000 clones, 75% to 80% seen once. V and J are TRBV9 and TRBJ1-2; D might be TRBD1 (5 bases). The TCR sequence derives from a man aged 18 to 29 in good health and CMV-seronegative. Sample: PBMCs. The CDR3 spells CASSPLGVYYGYTF. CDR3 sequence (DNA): TGTGCCAGCAGCCCCTTAGGGGTTTATTATGGCTACACCTTC.